This T cell receptor beta chain was captured in a study of shared clonotypes between healthy human individuals. Some clones are missing from TCRdb's copy, which holds only in-frame ones; the method was immunoSEQ multiplex PCR. The sample lists 1.5 million to 1.9 million clones, under 99% seen once, with roughly 0.42% in the top ten. CDR3 length: 15 amino acids. CDR1 and CDR2 (germline): SGHRS, YFSETQ. V lost 4 bases and J lost 3; bases outside the gene matches: 4. Both subsets, CD45RA+ naive and CD45RA-negative memory, were split from the CD4+ cells. The chain combines TRBV5-1 with TRBJ2-3; the match to TRBD2 covers 11 bases. The origin of this receptor is a man between 25 and 39 years old in good health. Sequenced: naive CD4+ T cells sorted from blood. Subset meaning: CD45RA+ positively selected. This chain's CDR3 is CASSVASGRTDTQYF. The CDR3 DNA is TGCGCCAGCAGCGTGGCTAGCGGGAGGACAGATACGCAGTATTTT.